What follows are 19 T cell receptor beta chains derived from one specimen sequenced in a study of blood T cells in healthy people across ages. PCR was performed a second time for about 7 to 11 cycles using a sample-barcoded 5' primer and a J-beta primer mix. From the 5' RACE reads, TCRdb called clonotypes with MiXCR, one entry per CDR3 protein. The sample has about 1.4 million distinct CDR3 sequences; 59% are singletons. Sequencing was carried out using blood. All receptors derive from a man aged 18-30 years in good health.

The V and J genes are TRBV12-3 or TRBV12-4 and TRBJ2-1; no firm D call. Deletions cut 4 bases from V and 6 bases from J, with 10 bases between. This CDR3 has 13 amino acids. CDR3: CASSSQLFNEQFF. The CDR3 bases are TGTGCCAGCAGTTCCCAGCTGTTCAATGAGCAGTTCTTC.

J is TRBJ2-3 and V is TRBV28; TRBD2 might be the D (5 bases). Between the trimmed V and J ends, which lost 5 bases and 3 bases, there was a span of 12 bases. This CDR3 contains 14 residues. In germline, CDR1 is MDHEN, CDR2 SYDVKM. The DNA of the CDR3 is TGTGCCAGCAGTCGGCGTCGGGGAACAGATACGCAGTATTTT. Translated: CASSRRRGTDTQYF.

In this sample, this clonotype turned up a few times. J is TRBJ1-2 and V is TRBV5-4, with D maybe TRBD1 (6 bases). The CDR3 has 13 amino acids. Trimming stripped 2 bases from V and 6 bases from J, with 11 bases between. Germline values: CDR1 SGHNT, CDR2 YYREEE (reference sequence). CDR3 region: CASSLDPGDGYTF. CDR3 nucleotides: TGTGCCAGCAGCTTAGACCCAGGGGATGGCTACACCTTC.

The chain is built from TRBV5-1 and TRBJ2-5; tentative D call: TRBD1 (6 bases). Germline CDR1 reads SGHRS; CDR2 reads YFSETQ. This CDR3 spans 15 amino acids. Trimming removed 0 bases from V and 2 bases from J, with 11 bases in between. The CDR3 loop is CASSLDGTKQETQYF. DNA of the CDR3: TGCGCCAGCAGCTTGGATGGGACAAAACAAGAGACCCAGTACTTC.

V and J are TRBV29-1 and TRBJ1-1; D is uncertain. The CDR3 runs 13 residues. The V gene lost 3 bases and the J gene lost 2 bases, with 10 bases spanning the gap. The V gene's germline CDR1 is SQVTM and CDR2 ANQGSEA. The CDR3 is CSVEAGLNTEAFF. In nucleotides, the CDR3 is TGCAGCGTTGAGGCGGGGTTAAACACTGAAGCTTTCTTT.

The chain combines TRBV4-3 with TRBJ1-4, with D possibly TRBD1 on 6 matching bases. V shed 3 bases and J shed 7 bases, with 15 bases lying between them. Per germline, CDR1 LGHNA and CDR2 YSLEER. The CDR3 consists of 15 residues. The CDR3 DNA sequence: TGCGCCAGCAGCCACCGCGGGGGGCGGATTGAAAAACTGTTTTTT. Translation: CASSHRGGRIEKLFF.

This CDR3 is CASSQLPVGQPRTDTQYF. The CDR3 bases are TGCGCCAGCAGCCAATTACCGGTGGGACAGCCTCGCACAGATACGCAGTATTTT. The chain is built from TRBV4-1 and TRBJ2-3, with 7 bases that match TRBD1. V lost 2 bases to trimming and J lost 1 base; unmatched junction nucleotides: 12. Per germline, CDR1 MGHRA and CDR2 YSYEKL. This CDR3 is built from 18 residues.

This chain links TRBV12-3 or TRBV12-4 with TRBJ2-3; 12 bases are shared with TRBD2. Losses at the gene ends were 6 bases for V and 3 bases for J; bases not matched to a gene: 13. The CDR3 loop spans 18 amino acids. DNA of the CDR3: TGTGCCAGCAGACGCACTAGCGGGGGGAACGTAGGGACAGATACGCAGTATTTT. Encoded protein: CASRRTSGGNVGTDTQYF.

V gene TRBV7-2 combines with J gene TRBJ2-7; possible D gene TRBD1, 5 bases. Germline assignment: CDR1 SGHTA and CDR2 FQGNSA. Trimming took off 2 bases at V and 5 bases at J, with 13 bases between the two ends. CDR3 size: 14 residues. The CDR3: CASSLYSRVDEQYF. The CDR3, as DNA: TGTGCCAGCAGCTTATACTCCAGGGTAGACGAGCAGTACTTC. Complete variable domain (other parts from reference TRBV7-2 and TRBJ2-7): GAGVSQSPSNKVTEKGKDVELRCDPISGHTALYWYRQSLGQGLEFLIYFQGNSAPDKSGLPSDRFSAERTGGSVSTLTIQRTQQEDSAVYLCASSLYSRVDEQYFGPGTRLTVT.

There are a few counts of this clonotype. This chain connects TRBV27 to TRBJ2-7; D is uncertain. Trimming took 6 bases from V and 2 from J, leaving 14 bases between them. The CDR3 spans 14 residues. The germline V gene has CDR1 MNHEY and CDR2 SMNVEV (reference sequence). CDR3 in amino acids: CASRTGDKAYEQYF. CDR3 in DNA: TGTGCCAGCAGGACCGGAGATAAGGCCTACGAGCAGTACTTC.

The CDR3 protein is CASSFGLDRSSYEQYF. The CDR3 DNA follows: TGTGCCAGCAGCTTCGGGCTGGACAGGAGCTCCTACGAGCAGTACTTC. The chain combines TRBV5-6 with TRBJ2-7; 7 nucleotides agree with TRBD1. The V and J ends lost 2 bases and 0 bases, in that order; junction bases with no gene match: 8. CDR3 length: 16 residues. Germline CDR1 is SGHDT and CDR2 is YYEEEE. Variable domain in full (rest from reference TRBV5-6 and TRBJ2-7): DAGVTQSPTHLIKTRGQQVTLRCSPKSGHDTVSWYQQALGQGPQFIFQYYEEEERQRGNFPDRFSGHQFPNYSSELNVNALLLGDSALYLCASSFGLDRSSYEQYFGPGTRLTVT.

This chain links TRBV4-1 with TRBJ2-1, with 10 bases that match TRBD1. Germline V gene data show CDR1 as MGHRA and CDR2 as YSYEKL. CDR3 length equals 17 residues. Trimming removed 1 base from V and 7 bases from J; junction bases left unmatched: 10. For the CDR3, the DNA is TGCGCCAGCAGCCAAGGGCTGGGGACAGGGGCTGGAAATGAGCAGTTCTTC. Its translation: CASSQGLGTGAGNEQFF.

The chain uses TRBV10-1 and TRBJ1-1, with TRBD1 as a possible D gene (6 bases). Germline values: CDR1 WNHNN, CDR2 SYGVQD (reference sequence). V lost 5 bases to trimming and J lost 0 bases, with 16 bases between them. The CDR3 has 16 amino acids. CDR3 residues: CASSLTGQLMNTEAFF. The CDR3 coding sequence is TGCGCCAGCAGTCTGACGGGACAACTCATGAACACTGAAGCTTTCTTT.

This chain links TRBV5-1 with TRBJ2-2, with 9 bases lining up with TRBD2. CDR1 and CDR2 from the germline V gene are SGHRS and YFSETQ. Unmatched junction bases numbered 9, after V lost 4 bases and J lost 2 bases. The CDR3 loop spans 17 amino acids. This CDR3 reads CASSPTGTSLNTGELFF. CDR3 bases: TGCGCCAGCAGCCCTACCGGGACTAGCCTTAACACCGGGGAGCTGTTTTTT.

This clonotype was observed a few times. The CDR3 protein is CASSRINQVSNEQFF. DNA of the CDR3: TGCGCCAGCAGCCGAATAAATCAGGTTTCCAATGAGCAGTTCTTC. The chain is built from TRBV4-1 and TRBJ2-1; no reliable D call. The CDR3 spans 15 residues. Germline CDR1 and CDR2: MGHRA and YSYEKL. The V end was cut by 4 bases, the J end by 6 bases, with 16 bases between.

The chain uses TRBV5-1 and TRBJ2-3; D is perhaps TRBD2 (5 bases). This CDR3 has 17 residues. Trimming stripped 0 bases from V and 0 bases from J, with 14 bases between. The germline CDR1 and CDR2 sequences are SGHRS and YFSETQ. CDR3 region: CASSLAGVPASTDTQYF. In nucleotides, the CDR3 is TGCGCCAGCAGCTTGGCCGGGGTTCCAGCTAGCACAGATACGCAGTATTTT.

The chain carries TRBV7-9 and TRBJ1-1; 7 nucleotides line up with TRBD1. V gave up 5 bases and J gave up 4 bases; unmatched junction bases: 10. Germline loops: CDR1 SEHNR, CDR2 FQNEAQ (reference sequence). The CDR3 is 15 amino acids. The DNA of the CDR3 is TGTGCCAGCAGCCCAGAGGCGCAGGGGGGCACTGAAGCTTTCTTT. The encoded protein is CASSPEAQGGTEAFF.

The rearrangement uses TRBV6-5 and TRBJ2-3, with D hard to call. Germline V gene sequence: CDR1 MNHEY, CDR2 SVGAGI. V lost 0 bases, J lost 6 bases, and 16 bases lay in between. CDR3 length equals 16 residues. The CDR3 spells CASSYSGFGLSDTQYF. The DNA of the CDR3 is TGTGCCAGCAGTTACTCTGGGTTCGGGTTGTCGGATACGCAGTATTTT.

The J gene is TRBJ1-6, the V gene TRBV25-1; unclear D gene. The germline V and J ends were trimmed by 3 bases and 13 bases, with 1 base remaining between them. The germline V gene encodes CDR1 MGHDK and CDR2 SYGVNS. The length of the CDR3 is 9 residues. The CDR3 DNA follows: TGTGCCAGCAGTGACCCCCTCCACTTT. It codes for CASSDPLHF.